The entry below gives a single TCR beta chain sequence along with its context. Its antigen is as yet unknown. These data come from a study of blood T cells in healthy people across ages. On the study more broadly: In model experiments, template switching was able to capture about one barcoded beta molecule for every two T cells that were present. Regarding the study as a whole: Getting older went along with TCR beta diversity per million T cells dropping roughly linearly. One million T cells yielded diversity estimates that were considered underestimates. The long-lived group displayed more naive CD4+ cells, plus higher diversity, than the aged donors did.

The CDR3 is 13 residues long. Unmatched junction bases numbered 3, after V lost 0 bases and J lost 5 bases. Germline CDR1 reads GTSNPN; CDR2 reads SVGIG (reference sequence). Primed by a sample-barcoded 5' primer and a J-beta primer mix, a second PCR proceeded for roughly 6 to 12 cycles. One entry per CDR3 protein, called by TCRdb with MiXCR from the 5' RACE reads. The sample has 600,000 to 800,000 distinct CDR3 sequences; about 51% are singletons. The material sequenced was blood. V and J are TRBV30 and TRBJ1-1; 7 bases are a match to TRBD1. This receptor was taken from a woman aged 80 or over in good health. CDR3 loop: CAWSVQGRTEAFF. CDR3 in DNA: TGTGCCTGGAGTGTACAGGGGAGAACTGAAGCTTTCTTT.